This note documents a single T cell receptor (beta chain) sequence. This specimen belongs to a study of PD-1 blockade in classical Hodgkin lymphoma. Sequencing was performed with immunoSEQ multiplex PCR; in TCRdb, only in-frame clones are kept and a portion is missing. The sample yields 90,000 to 120,000 clones, nearly 90% seen once. Relapses following autologous stem cell transplantation were seen in all patients, with brentuximab vedotin exposure varying. Germline V gene data show CDR1 as LGHNA and CDR2 as YNFKEQ. Losses at the gene ends were 7 bases for V and 5 bases for J; bases not matched to a gene: 12. This CDR3 comprises 15 residues.

Sequencing was performed on peripheral blood mononuclear cells (PBMCs), taken before the second cycle of nivolumab. This sequence originates from a human donor with classical Hodgkin lymphoma. The chain combines TRBV4-2 with TRBJ2-3; 7 bases map to TRBD2. The CDR3 sequence is CASKFGGIREDTQYF. For the CDR3, the DNA is TGTGCCAGCAAATTCGGGGGGATCAGGGAAGATACGCAGTATTTT.